This passage covers 5 T cell receptor beta chains from one sample sequenced in a study of T cell repertoires in cytomegalovirus infection. What these receptors recognize is not known. TCRdb called the reads again in MiXCR, with one record for every CDR3 protein. Found here are around 100,000 distinct CDR3 sequences, around a tenth of them singletons; the top ten hold roughly 29%. Sequencing was performed on PBMCs, sequenced either directly or after in vitro stimulation (not recorded which). These receptors were obtained from a human donor in good health (CMV status not recorded). Some clones in this sample may be carry-over from other donors' samples.

This clonotype was observed a few times. The chain carries TRBV6-2 or TRBV6-3 and TRBJ2-2; a weak D match, TRBD2 (6 bases). CDR3 length: 15 amino acids. V lost 6 bases to trimming and J lost 3 bases, with 14 bases between them. Germline values: CDR1 MNHEY, CDR2 SVGEGT. The CDR3 region is CASRYQGGDTGELFF. CDR3 nucleotides: TGTGCCAGCAGATATCAGGGCGGGGACACCGGGGAGCTGTTTTTT.

This clonotype was detected ten times or more. The chain recombines TRBV4-3 with TRBJ1-1, with D tentatively TRBD1 (5 bases). The CDR3 extends over 15 amino acids. Germline CDR1 LGHNA, CDR2 YSLEER. V lost 6 bases and J lost 5, with 19 bases in between. The CDR3 is CASSLDGHSGTEAFF. In DNA form, the CDR3 reads TGCGCCAGCAGTCTTGACGGACATTCAGGGACTGAAGCTTTCTTT.

This clonotype appeared a few times. This chain links TRBV4-2 with TRBJ1-1, with TRBD1 matching over 7 bases. This CDR3 spans 14 amino acids. In germline, CDR1 is LGHNA, CDR2 YNFKEQ. Losses at the gene ends were 6 bases for V and 4 bases for J; bases not matched to a gene: 8. The DNA for the CDR3 is TGTGCCAGCAGACTAAGGGGGCTGGGCACTGAAGCTTTCTTT. Its translation: CASRLRGLGTEAFF.

This clonotype was counted a few times. Its ends do not fully match the called genes, so a read error is possible. The rearrangement links TRBV7-2 to TRBJ2-5, with 7 bases lining up with TRBD2. The V gene's germline CDR1 is SGHTA and CDR2 FQGNSA. The CDR3 is 14 residues long. Here the CDR3 reads CASSLEAGRETKYF. The CDR3 DNA follows: TGTGCAAGCAGCTTAGAGGCAGGGAGGGAGACCAAGTACTTC.

At least ten counts were recorded for this clonotype. V and J are TRBV11-2 and TRBJ2-1; no clear D. Deletions cut 0 bases from V and 2 bases from J, with 11 bases between. Germline-derived CDR1 and CDR2 are SGHAT and FQNNGV. The CDR3 runs 16 residues. The CDR3 spells CASSLDQRQTYNEQFF. As DNA, the CDR3 is TGTGCCAGCAGCTTAGATCAGCGCCAAACCTACAATGAGCAGTTCTTC.